The clone carrying this TCR beta chain was detected ten times or more. As originally analysed: Quality scores were absent from the junction-only immunoSEQ sequences, so filtering differed. Repertoires were generated with immunoSEQ multiplex PCR, while TCRdb's copy carries only in-frame clones and drops some. D and trimming come from the DNA, and the V and J calls and clone size come from that table. The table lists 100,000 or so clones, less than 60% of them singletons, with less than 15% in the top ten. These data originate in a study of shared clonotypes between healthy human individuals. The CDR3 sequence is 12 residues long. Germline values: CDR1 SGHRS, CDR2 YFSETQ. V was trimmed by 4 bases and J by 7 bases, leaving 11 bases between them.

This TCR was recovered from a woman in her thirties or forties in good health. Some clones in this sample may be carry-over from other donors' samples. The sequenced sample consisted of PBMCs. The rearrangement links TRBV5-1 to TRBJ1-2, with D possibly being TRBD1 (6 bases). The CDR3 coding sequence is TGCGCCAGCAGCCCCACAGGGTTTGGCTACACCTTC. The encoded protein is CASSPTGFGYTF.